This T cell receptor beta chain was identified during a study of OX40 agonist ivuxolimab in advanced cancers. Study context: Each dose-escalation patient presented with hepatocellular carcinoma, melanoma, renal cell or head and neck cancer.

Libraries were prepared by immunoSEQ multiplex PCR; TCRdb keeps only in-frame clonotypes and omits some of them. The table lists tens of thousands of clones, 91% of them singletons, with around 30% in the top ten. The germline CDR1 and CDR2 sequences are SGDLS and YYNGEE. The CDR3 consists of 14 residues. V shed 0 bases and J 6 bases; nucleotides not matched to a gene: 0. The specimen was CD4+ or CD8+ T cells sorted from blood, collected in a trial of the OX40 agonist ivuxolimab. This TCR was sampled from an adult with an advanced solid tumor such as melanoma, head and neck, liver or kidney cancer. V usage is TRBV9 and J usage is TRBJ2-3, with 11 bases identical to TRBD1. CDR3 sequence (DNA): TGTGCCAGCAGCGTAGGGGACAGGGGGGATACGCAGTATTTT. Its protein product is CASSVGDRGDTQYF.